A single sample gave rise to the 20 T cell receptor beta chains below, sequenced in a study of CD4 and CD8 cells across lung adenocarcinoma regions. TCRdb itself ran the PCR reads through MiXCR, one entry per CDR3 protein. This repertoire shows under 8,000 distinct CDR3 sequences, roughly 53% found once; its top ten account for around 97%. Sequencing used CD8+ T cells from the center of a lung tumor. The receptors were sampled from a male donor with lung adenocarcinoma. The CD4 and CD8 labels of this study may be unreliable.

The rearrangement links TRBV6-1 to TRBJ2-1; D is unresolved. The V and J ends lost 3 bases and 12 bases respectively, with 9 bases between them. Germline CDR1 and CDR2: MNHNS and SASEGT. CDR3 length: 11 amino acids. The chain's CDR3 is CASSEAARQFF. CDR3 in DNA: TGTGCCAGCAGTGAGGCGGCCAGGCAGTTCTTC.

This CDR3 reads CASSQDRRGGLYEQFF. DNA for the CDR3: TGTGCCAGCAGCCAAGATCGGCGGGGGGGCCTCTATGAGCAGTTCTTC. This chain uses TRBV3-1 with TRBJ2-1, with TRBD2 matching 9 bases. The CDR3 is made up of 16 amino acids. With V trimmed by 0 bases and J by 8 bases, 8 bases remained unmatched. Germline assignment: CDR1 LGHDT and CDR2 YNNKEL (reference sequence).

This chain links TRBV6-1 with TRBJ1-4; 11 bases are a match to TRBD1. Germline CDR1 MNHNS, CDR2 SASEGT. Losses at the gene ends were 2 bases for V and 8 bases for J; bases not matched to a gene: 4. The CDR3 spans 15 residues. DNA for the CDR3: TGTGCCAGCAGTGAAAGGACAGGGGGCGCGGAAAAACTGTTTTTT. Translation: CASSERTGGAEKLFF.

This clonotype counts as medium-sized. The chain combines TRBV6-5 with TRBJ2-1; D is uncertain. This CDR3 is 15 amino acids long. V gave up 0 bases and J gave up 7 bases, with 13 bases separating them. Germline V CDR1 and CDR2: MNHEY, SVGAGI. The CDR3 here is CASSYSLARENEQFF. The CDR3, as DNA: TGTGCCAGCAGTTACTCGTTGGCCCGAGAAAATGAGCAGTTCTTC.

The rearrangement joins TRBV6-1 to TRBJ2-6; unclear D gene. Trimming took 8 bases from V and 1 from J, leaving 12 bases between them. The germline gives CDR1 MNHNS, CDR2 SASEGT. This CDR3 spans 15 amino acids. The CDR3 coding sequence is TGTGCCAGCGGGCTAGTCGCTTCTGGGGCCAACGTCCTGACTTTC. Translating it yields CASGLVASGANVLTF.

This clonotype has a count of ten or more. The V gene is TRBV27, the J gene TRBJ2-5; D is uncertain. The DNA end is more similar to TRBJ2-7, so the J call may be wrong. The germline V gene has CDR1 MNHEY and CDR2 SMNVEV (reference sequence). CDR3 length: 11 amino acids. The CDR3 sequence is CASSSLYEQYF. In nucleotides, the CDR3 is TGTGCCAGCTCCTCTTTATACGAGCAGTACTTC.

The chain recombines TRBV12-3 or TRBV12-4 with TRBJ2-1; tentatively, D is TRBD1 or TRBD2 (5 bases each). The CDR3 loop spans 16 amino acids. Trimming took 7 bases from V and 0 from J, leaving 16 bases between them. CDR3 coding DNA: TGTGCCAGCACTCCTAGGGGAGCAAGCTCCTACAATGAGCAGTTCTTC. The encoded protein is CASTPRGASSYNEQFF.

This clonotype was detected many times. The chain recombines TRBV27 with TRBJ1-4; 7 bases match TRBD1. Germline CDR1 MNHEY, CDR2 SMNVEV (reference sequence). The CDR3 totals 16 residues. V lost 7 bases to trimming and J lost 8 bases; unmatched junction nucleotides: 16. DNA for the CDR3: TGTGCCAGCATGCTCCATAGGGGGCTCTCATGGGAAAAACTGTTTTTT. It is translated as CASMLHRGLSWEKLFF.

The V gene is TRBV7-8, the J gene TRBJ2-3; D may be TRBD1 (5 bases). V lost 5 bases to trimming and J lost 6 bases, with 18 bases between them. The germline gives CDR1 SGHVS, CDR2 FQNEAQ. This CDR3 contains 15 residues. For the CDR3, the DNA is TGTGCCAGCAGCCCCCTCCGGCAGGGCGGCGATACGCAGTATTTT. Its translation is CASSPLRQGGDTQYF. Combining the CDR3 with reference TRBV7-8 and TRBJ2-3 gives the whole variable domain GAGVSQSPRYKVAKRGQDVALRCDPISGHVSLFWYQQALGQGPEFLTYFQNEAQLDKSGLPSDRFFAERPEGSVSTLKIQRTQQEDSAVYLCASSPLRQGGDTQYFGPGTRLTVL.

The chain combines TRBV6-1 with TRBJ2-1; possible D gene TRBD2, 6 bases. Germline CDR1 is MNHNS and CDR2 is SASEGT. This CDR3 is built from 12 residues. V gave up 7 bases and J gave up 5 bases, with 9 bases separating them. For the CDR3, the DNA is TGTGCCAGCACGACTAGAAACAATGAGCAGTTCTTC. It encodes CASTTRNNEQFF.

The V and J genes are TRBV6-1 and TRBJ2-5; the D gene could be TRBD1 or TRBD2 (5 bases each). CDR3 length: 16 residues. The germline gives CDR1 MNHNS, CDR2 SASEGT. Trimming stripped 6 bases from V and 4 bases from J, with 21 bases between. The CDR3 DNA reads TGTGCCAGCAGACCTTTAAGGGACCCCGTTCGAGAGACCCAGTACTTC. Its translation is CASRPLRDPVRETQYF.

This clonotype was found a few times. The chain couples TRBV4-1 to TRBJ1-4; 9 bases are a match to TRBD1. The trim removed 4 bases at V and 6 bases at J, leaving 6 bases unmatched. Germline assignment: CDR1 MGHRA and CDR2 YSYEKL. The CDR3 totals 15 residues. The CDR3 nucleotides are TGCGCCAGCAGCCCCCAAGGGACAGGGTATGAAAAACTGTTTTTT. Amino acid sequence: CASSPQGTGYEKLFF.

This sequence joins TRBV6-1 and TRBJ2-1; TRBD2 agrees at 8 bases. This CDR3 comprises 16 residues. Germline V gene sequence: CDR1 MNHNS, CDR2 SASEGT. Trimming cost V 6 bases and J 0 bases; bases outside gene matches: 7. CDR3 DNA: TGTGCCAGCAGCGAACTAGCGGAGAGCTCCTACAATGAGCAGTTCTTC. Amino acids: CASSELAESSYNEQFF.

The J gene is TRBJ2-1, the V gene TRBV6-1; TRBD2 might be the D (5 bases). The CDR3 sequence is 15 residues long. Trimming removed 6 bases at V and 6 bases at J, with 18 bases between. Germline loops: CDR1 MNHNS, CDR2 SASEGT. The CDR3 nucleotides are TGTGCCAGCAGACCCGAGGGCACACAATTCAATGAGCAGTTCTTC. It is translated as CASRPEGTQFNEQFF.

This clonotype was seen many times. This rearrangement joins TRBV6-1 to TRBJ2-3, with D maybe TRBD1 (5 bases). The CDR3 runs to 16 residues. V lost 0 bases and J 2 bases, leaving 12 bases between the germline ends. The germline CDR1 and CDR2 sequences are MNHNS and SASEGT. CDR3 in DNA: TGTGCCAGCAGTGAAGCCCGAGGACACCTCACAGATACGCAGTATTTT. It specifies CASSEARGHLTDTQYF.

CDR3 DNA sequence: TGCGCCAGCAGTGAGTCGTGGGGGAGTCGGGAGCAGTACTTC. It encodes CASSESWGSREQYF. This rearrangement joins TRBV10-1 to TRBJ2-5, with a tentative D call TRBD2 (6 bases). Germline values: CDR1 WNHNN, CDR2 SYGVQD (reference sequence). The CDR3 has 14 amino acids. The V end was cut by 0 bases, the J end by 11 bases, with 16 bases between.

This clonotype was seen a handful of times. The V and J genes are TRBV30 and TRBJ1-5; D not resolved. CDR3 size: 16 residues. Germline loops: CDR1 GTSNPN, CDR2 SVGIG (reference sequence). V was cut by 3 bases and J by 2 bases, with 17 bases left in between. This chain's CDR3 is CAWSAAVRSGNQPQHF. Written as DNA, the CDR3 is TGTGCCTGGAGCGCCGCAGTGAGGAGTGGCAATCAGCCCCAGCATTTT.

The V gene is TRBV10-1, the J gene TRBJ2-1; perhaps TRBD1 as D (5 bases). The length of the CDR3 is 14 residues. Trimming removed 0 bases at V and 5 bases at J, with 8 bases between. From germline, CDR1 is WNHNN and CDR2 SYGVQD (reference sequence). CDR3 DNA: TGCGCCAGCAGTGAGTCTGGGGCGGACAATGAGCAGTTCTTC. Protein sequence: CASSESGADNEQFF.

The chain carries TRBV6-5 and TRBJ1-1; 8 positions match TRBD1. The CDR3 is 15 amino acids. Germline CDR1 and CDR2: MNHEY and SVGAGI. After removal of 5 bases from V and 5 bases from J, the junction contained 10 bases not matched to a gene. The CDR3 nucleotides read TGTGCCAGCAGTAACCCGCAGGGGGCAAGGACTGAAGCTTTCTTT. Translation: CASSNPQGARTEAFF.

In its sample, this clonotype was seen once. The V call is TRBV27, the J call TRBJ2-2, with TRBD2 identical over 8 bases. After removal of 7 bases from V and 7 bases from J, the junction contained 8 bases not matched to a gene. In germline, CDR1 is MNHEY, CDR2 SMNVEV (reference sequence). The CDR3 contains 14 residues. CDR3 nucleotides: TGTGCCAGCAACCCGGGACTAGGAGTCGGGGAGCTGTTTTTT. Translation gives CASNPGLGVGELFF.